This T cell receptor (beta chain) was profiled in a study of shared clonotypes between healthy human individuals. The protocol was immunoSEQ multiplex PCR, while the TCRdb copy is restricted to in-frame clones and leaves out a portion. In the table there are roughly 570,000 clones, 95% to 98% of which are singletons. Naive CD8 populations comprised CD45RO-negative cells positively selected for CCR7, excluding terminally differentiated effector memory CD45RA+ cells. For this clone: The antigen is not known.

Germline-derived CDR1 and CDR2 are GTSNPN and SVGIG (reference sequence). The CDR3 runs to 15 residues. Trimming removed 0 bases from V and 3 bases from J, with 14 bases in between. Study-wide points: Naive CD4 clonotype sharing across several donors was approximately 5%. Rarefaction exposed incomplete sorted-subset sequencing despite large depth.

The sequence was collected from a man between 25 and 39 years old in good health. The sample was naive CD8+ T cells sorted from blood. The chain combines TRBV30 with TRBJ1-1; D possibly corresponds to TRBD1 (6 bases). The CDR3 spells CAWSVFGGCDTEAFF. In DNA form, the CDR3 reads TGTGCCTGGAGTGTGTTTGGGGGCTGTGACACTGAAGCTTTCTTT.